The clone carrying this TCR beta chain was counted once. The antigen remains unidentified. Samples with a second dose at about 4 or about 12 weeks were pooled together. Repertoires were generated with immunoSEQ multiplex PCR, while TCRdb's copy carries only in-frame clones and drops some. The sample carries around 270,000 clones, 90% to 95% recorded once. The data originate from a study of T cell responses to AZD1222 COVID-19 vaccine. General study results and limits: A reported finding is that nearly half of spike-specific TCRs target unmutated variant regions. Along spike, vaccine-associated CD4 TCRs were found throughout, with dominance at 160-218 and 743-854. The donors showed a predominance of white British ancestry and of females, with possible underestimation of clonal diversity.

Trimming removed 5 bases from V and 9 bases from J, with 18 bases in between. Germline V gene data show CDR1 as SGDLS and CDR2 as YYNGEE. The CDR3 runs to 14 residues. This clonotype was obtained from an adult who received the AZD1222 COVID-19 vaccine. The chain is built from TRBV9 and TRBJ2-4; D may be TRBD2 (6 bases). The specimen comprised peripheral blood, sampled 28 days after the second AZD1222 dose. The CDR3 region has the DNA TGTGCCAGCAGTACCCGTCCGGACTATGGCATTCAGTACTTC. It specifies CASSTRPDYGIQYF.